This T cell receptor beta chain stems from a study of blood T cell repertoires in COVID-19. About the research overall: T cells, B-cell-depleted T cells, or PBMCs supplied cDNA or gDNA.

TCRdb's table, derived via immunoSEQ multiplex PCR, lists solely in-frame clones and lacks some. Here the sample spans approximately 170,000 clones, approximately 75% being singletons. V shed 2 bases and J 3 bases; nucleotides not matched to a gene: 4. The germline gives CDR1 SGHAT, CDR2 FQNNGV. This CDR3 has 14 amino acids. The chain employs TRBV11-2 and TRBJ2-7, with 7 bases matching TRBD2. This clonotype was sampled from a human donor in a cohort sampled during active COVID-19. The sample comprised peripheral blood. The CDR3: CASSLFGGDYEQYF. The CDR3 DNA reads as TGTGCCAGCAGCTTATTTGGGGGGGACTACGAGCAGTACTTC.